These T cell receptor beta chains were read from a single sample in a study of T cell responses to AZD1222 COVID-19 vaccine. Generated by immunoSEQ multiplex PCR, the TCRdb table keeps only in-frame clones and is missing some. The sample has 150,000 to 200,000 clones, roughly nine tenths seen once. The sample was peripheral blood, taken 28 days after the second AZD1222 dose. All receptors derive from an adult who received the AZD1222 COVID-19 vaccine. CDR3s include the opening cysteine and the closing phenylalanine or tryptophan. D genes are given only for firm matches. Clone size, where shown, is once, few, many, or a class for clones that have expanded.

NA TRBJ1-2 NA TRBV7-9 TGTGCCAGCAGCTTAAGGGAACAGACGGCCTATGGCTACACCTTC CASSLREQTAYGYTF
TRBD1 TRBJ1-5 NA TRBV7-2 TGTGCCAGCAGTTGGGACAGGGGGAGCAATCAGCCCCAGCATTTT CASSWDRGSNQPQHF
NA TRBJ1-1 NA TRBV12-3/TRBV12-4 TGTGCCAGCAGTTTAACGCAGAGCACTGAAGCTTTCTTT CASSLTQSTEAFF
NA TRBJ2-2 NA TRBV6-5 TGTGCCAGCAGGCCCTTCAGGGAGGACGGGGAGCTGTTTTTT CASRPFREDGELFF
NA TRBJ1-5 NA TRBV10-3 TGTGCCATCAGTGTAGGAACAGGTGGTAGCAATCAGCCCCAGCATTTT CAISVGTGGSNQPQHF
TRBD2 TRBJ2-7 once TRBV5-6 TGTGCCAGCAGCCCCCGGACTAGCGGGGGGACCAAAAGGTACGAGCAGTACTTC CASSPRTSGGTKRYEQYF
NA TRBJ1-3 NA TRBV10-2 TGCGCCAGCAGTGATACGAGGACTGGAAACACCATATATTTT CASSDTRTGNTIYF
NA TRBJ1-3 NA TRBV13 TGTGCCAGCAGCTTATCAGGGACTGGAAACACCATATATTTT CASSLSGTGNTIYF
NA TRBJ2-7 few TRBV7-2 TGTGCCAGCAGCCACTATCTAGTACCTGGCCCCTACGAGCAGTACTTC CASSHYLVPGPYEQYF
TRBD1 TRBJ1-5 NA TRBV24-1 TGTGCCACCAGTGACGCCGGGACAGGGGCGTTTGATCAGCCCCAGCATTTT CATSDAGTGAFDQPQHF
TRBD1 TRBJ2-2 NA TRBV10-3 TGTGCCAGCAGGCAGTCCGGGACAGGGCCCGGGGAGCTGTTTTTT CASRQSGTGPGELFF
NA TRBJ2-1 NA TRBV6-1 TGTGCCAGCAGTGAAGCGAGACTGACTATTACCTACAATGAGCAGTTCTTC CASSEARLTITYNEQFF
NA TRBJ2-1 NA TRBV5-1 TGCGCCAGCAGCCCCTGGACTGGGCAGTACAATGAGCAGTTCTTC CASSPWTGQYNEQFF
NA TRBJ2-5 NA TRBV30 TGTGCCTGGAGTGTATCCCCCCTAGGAGAGACCCAGTACTTC CAWSVSPLGETQYF
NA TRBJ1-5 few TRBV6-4 TGTGCCAGCAGTGAGGGTAGCAATCAGCCCCAGCATTTT CASSEGSNQPQHF
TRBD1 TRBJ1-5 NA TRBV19 TGTGCCAGTAACCCCGACAGGGTGAGCAATCAGCCCCAGCATTTT CASNPDRVSNQPQHF
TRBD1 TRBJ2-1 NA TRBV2 TGTGCCGCGCAGACAGGGTCCTACAATGAGCAGTTCTTC CAAQTGSYNEQFF
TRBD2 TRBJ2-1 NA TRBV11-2 TGTGCCAGCATCCTAGCGGGGGGTAATGAGCAGTTCTTC CASILAGGNEQFF
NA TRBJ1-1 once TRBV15 TGTGCCACCAGCAAGGGTGGGAACACTGAAGCTTTCTTT CATSKGGNTEAFF
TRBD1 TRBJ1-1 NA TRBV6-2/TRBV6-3 TGTGCCAGCAGCCTCACCACAGGGGCTGAAGCTTTCTTT CASSLTTGAEAFF
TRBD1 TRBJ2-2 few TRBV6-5 TGTGCCAGCGCAGGGGGCTTCACCGGGGAGCTGTTTTTT CASAGGFTGELFF
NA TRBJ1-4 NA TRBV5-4 TGTGCCAGCAGCCCTCTAACAGGGAGTGGTGAAAAACTGTTTTTT CASSPLTGSGEKLFF
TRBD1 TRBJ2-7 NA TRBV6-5 TGTGCCAGCAGTTACATAGGGGGCGGCGAGCAGTACTTC CASSYIGGGEQYF
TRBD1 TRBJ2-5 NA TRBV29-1 TGCAGCGTTGAACTGACAGGGCCGGAGACCCAGTACTTC CSVELTGPETQYF
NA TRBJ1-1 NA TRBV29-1 TGCGGGAGCACTGAAGCTTTCTTT CGSTEAFF
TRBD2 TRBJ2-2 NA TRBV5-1 TGCGCCAGCAGCTTGGTACTAGCGGGGGCCGGGGAGCTGTTTTTT CASSLVLAGAGELFF
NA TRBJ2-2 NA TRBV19 TGTGCCAGTAACTCCAAGAACACCGGGGAGCTGTTTTTT CASNSKNTGELFF
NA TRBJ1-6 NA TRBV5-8 TGTGCCAGCACCCCTAGGACATCCGGCTATAATTCACCCCTCCACTTT CASTPRTSGYNSPLHF
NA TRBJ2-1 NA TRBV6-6 TGTGCCCACCAGGGCAGCTACAATGAGCAGTTCTTC CAHQGSYNEQFF
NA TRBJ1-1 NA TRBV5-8 TGTGCCAGCAGTCTCGCTCAGAACACTGAAGCTTTCTTT CASSLAQNTEAFF
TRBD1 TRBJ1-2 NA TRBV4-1 TGCGCCAGCAGCCAAGAGCAGGGGGTCTATGGCTACACCTTC CASSQEQGVYGYTF
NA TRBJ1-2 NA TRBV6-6 TGTGCCACACGGGACTCAGATAACTATGGCTACACCTTC CATRDSDNYGYTF
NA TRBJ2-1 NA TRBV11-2 TGTGCCAGCAGCTCGGTCCGGGGTAGATACAATGAGCAGTTCTTC CASSSVRGRYNEQFF
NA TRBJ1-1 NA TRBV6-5 TGTGCCAGCAGTTCGGAAGGGAACACTGAAGCTTTCTTT CASSSEGNTEAFF
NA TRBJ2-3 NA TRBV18 TGTGCCAGCTCACTGGGGGTCCCAGATACGCAGTATTTT CASSLGVPDTQYF
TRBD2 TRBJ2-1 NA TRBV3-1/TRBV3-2 TGTGCCAGCAGCCAAGAGGGGACTAGCCACAATGAGCAGTTCTTC CASSQEGTSHNEQFF
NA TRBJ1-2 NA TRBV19 TGTGCCAGTAATGAAAGGGGCTTGGGAAATGGCTACACCTTC CASNERGLGNGYTF
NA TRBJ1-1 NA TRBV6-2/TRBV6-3 TGTGCCAGCAGTCAAGGGGACCTTTCACTCGTGTCGGCTTTCTTT CASSQGDLSLVSAFF
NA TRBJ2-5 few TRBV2 TGTGCCAGCAGTGACCCCCGACGGCGGCAACAAGAGACCCAGTACTTC CASSDPRRRQQETQYF
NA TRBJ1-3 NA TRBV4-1 TGCGCCAGCAGCCAAGGAAGGGCAAAGTCCCTCATTGGAAACACCATATATTTT CASSQGRAKSLIGNTIYF
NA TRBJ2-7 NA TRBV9 TGTGCCAGCAGCGTCTCGGGGGGCGGGGATGTCTACGAGCAGTACTTC CASSVSGGGDVYEQYF
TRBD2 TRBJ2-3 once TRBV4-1 TGCGCCAGCAGCTTGGCTAGCGGGGGCACAGATACGCAGTATTTT CASSLASGGTDTQYF
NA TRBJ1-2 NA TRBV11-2 TGTGCCAGCAGCCCATACAGGGATTACATCTATGGCTACACCTTC CASSPYRDYIYGYTF
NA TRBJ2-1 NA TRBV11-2 TGTGCCAGCAGTGTAGAGGGGGACAAGACCTACAATGAGCAGTTCTTC CASSVEGDKTYNEQFF
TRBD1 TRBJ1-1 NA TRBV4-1 TGCGCCAGCAGCCAACATCCGGGACAGGGGACCCGGAACACTGAAGCTTTCTTT CASSQHPGQGTRNTEAFF
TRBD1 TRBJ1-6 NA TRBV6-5 TGTGCCAGCAGTTACCAGGGGGCGGTGAGCTCACCCCTCCACTTT CASSYQGAVSSPLHF
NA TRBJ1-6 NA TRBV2 TGTGCCAGCCTTCCTACCGGACAACCGAATTCACCCCTCCACTTT CASLPTGQPNSPLHF
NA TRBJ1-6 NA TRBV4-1 TGCGCCAGCAGCCAAGTAAAACAGGGAAATTCACCCCTCCACTTT CASSQVKQGNSPLHF
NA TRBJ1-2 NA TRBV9 TGTGCCAGCAGCGTAGCTGACTATCCTATCTATGGCTACACCTTC CASSVADYPIYGYTF
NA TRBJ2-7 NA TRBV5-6 TGTGCCAGCAGCTTGAGAGTGGGCCTAAAGTCCTACGAGCAGTACTTC CASSLRVGLKSYEQYF
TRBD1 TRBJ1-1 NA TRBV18 TGTGCCAGCTCACCAGCGGGACAGGGTCTCACTGAAGCTTTCTTT CASSPAGQGLTEAFF
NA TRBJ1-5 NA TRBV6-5 TGTGCCAGCAGTCACAGTACTCAGGGTCAGCCCCAGCATTTT CASSHSTQGQPQHF